This T cell receptor beta chain was retrieved from a study of blood T cell repertoires in COVID-19 (dated by TCRdb to 2020 to 2021). In terms of the full investigation: Collaborator samples came from the United States, Italy and Spain and covered acute and convalescent phases of COVID-19. The repertoires were released in a freely available public database intended as a resource for research on the immune response to SARS-CoV-2. Samples came from the ongoing ImmuneRACE study (first 160 participants) plus 1,254 subjects from 6 global collaborators. The dataset comprised deeply sampled blood TCRbeta repertoires from subjects exposed to, actively infected with, or recovered from COVID-19. HLA class I and class II types, where available, came from metadata supplied by the sample provider rather than from assay-based typing. The material from the prospective study consisted of cDNA or gDNA derived from T cells, B-cell-depleted T cells, or PBMCs. The sample metadata nearly always contained a de-identified subject ID, COVID-19 status, age in years and sex. What the authors observed across the whole study: How much clinical and demographic metadata was included differed by source and by participant, and the metadata was provided uncurated.

As regards this clone: It lacks a known antigen. No much larger clone exists at a distance of one base, and base qualities are not known.

Another Seattle source contributed samples from volunteer blood donors who had recovered from COVID-19. Each collaborating institution followed its own protocols to collect whole blood in K2EDTA tubes. For TCRbeta analysis, collaborator samples were shipped as frozen whole blood, as isolated PBMCs, or as DNA extracted from either sample type. The immunoSEQ Assay, a bias-controlled multiplex PCR, was used to amplify TCRbeta CDR3 regions from genomic DNA. The authors processed their data as follows. Within the assay, amplification of reference gene primers was used to estimate how many nucleated cells each sample contained. To quantify the absolute abundance of each unique TCRbeta CDR3 rearrangement, sequence reads were collapsed and filtered. For each sample, productive Simpson clonality was calculated by taking the square root of Simpson's diversity index across productive rearrangements. TCRdb obtained this table from immuneACCESS and retained in-frame rearrangements with V and J assigned. These tables miss some clones; where compared with another copy, unresolved V genes account for less than half of the shortfall, and the remainder is unexplained. V and J calls plus clone size are reproduced from that table; the DNA served to infer D and trimming. The sample table contains fewer than 200,000 clones; only one count was recorded for roughly 88% of them. The leading ten clones occupy roughly 1.1% of the sample.

The material sequenced was peripheral blood. The source is a man aged 55 to 70 who had recovered from COVID-19.

The nucleotide sequence reads TGTGCCAGCAGCTTAGACGGAGGGAGCTCCTACAATGAGCAGTTCTTC. Translated, this is CASSLDGGSSYNEQFF. The chain uses TRBV11-3 and TRBJ2-1; TRBD2 might be the D gene, on 6 matching bases. Trimming removed 0 bases from V and 0 bases from J, leaving 9 bases between the germline ends. CDR1 is given as SGHNT and CDR2 as YENEEA, both from the germline V gene. The CDR3 has 16 amino acids, counting the end cysteine and phenylalanine. Only the CDR3 DNA stays, 48 bases, in frame from base 1. The full variable domain, with segments outside the CDR3 supplied by the reference TRBV11-3 and TRBJ2-1 proteins, appears as EAGVVQSPRYKIIEKKQPVAFWCNPISGHNTLYWYLQNLGQGPELLIRYENEEAVDDSQLPKDRFSAERLKGVDSTLKIQPAELGDSAVYLCASSLDGGSSYNEQFFGPGTRLTVL.